Sequencing of this T cell receptor (beta chain) was carried out in a study of monozygotic twins with inflammatory bowel disease. Study results and caveats: Lower sharing of clonotypes with other individuals was seen in IBD patients than in healthy twins. This was most marked in patients showing signs of disease activity.

There were around 3,300 ng of total RNA used for each TCR library. TCRdb reprocessed the 5' RACE reads and reports one entry per CDR3 protein, with no DNA. In total, the table holds approximately 340,000 distinct CDR3 sequences. Notes on this clonotype: Its antigen is still unknown.

Sequencing used blood. This sequence originates from a human donor with ulcerative colitis or Crohn's disease, or a healthy co-twin of an affected twin (not recorded which).

CDR3 amino acids: CASSVGGSPHYGYTF. The rearrangement uses TRBV9 and TRBJ1-2. Germline lookup yields CDR1 SGDLS and CDR2 YYNGEE. The length of the CDR3 is 15 residues.